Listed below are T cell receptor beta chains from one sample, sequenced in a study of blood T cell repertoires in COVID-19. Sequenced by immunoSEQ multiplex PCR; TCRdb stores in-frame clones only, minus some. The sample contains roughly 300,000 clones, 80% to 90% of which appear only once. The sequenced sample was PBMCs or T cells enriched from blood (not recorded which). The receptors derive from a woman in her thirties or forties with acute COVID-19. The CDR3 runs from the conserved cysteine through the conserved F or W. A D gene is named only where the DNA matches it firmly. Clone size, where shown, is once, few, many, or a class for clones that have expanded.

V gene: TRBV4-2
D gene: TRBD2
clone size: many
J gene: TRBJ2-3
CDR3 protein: CASSQGLAGGPSTDTQYF
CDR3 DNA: TGTGCCAGCAGCCAAGGACTAGCGGGAGGGCCTAGCACAGATACGCAGTATTTT

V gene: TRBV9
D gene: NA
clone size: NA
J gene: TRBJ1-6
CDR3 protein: CASKRRENSPLHF
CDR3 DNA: TGTGCCAGCAAGCGACGGGAGAATTCACCCCTCCACTTT

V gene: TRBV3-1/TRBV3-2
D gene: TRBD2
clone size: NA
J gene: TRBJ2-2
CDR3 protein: CASSQPFLAGKAGELFF
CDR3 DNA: TGTGCCAGCAGCCAACCCTTCCTAGCGGGAAAGGCCGGGGAGCTGTTTTTT

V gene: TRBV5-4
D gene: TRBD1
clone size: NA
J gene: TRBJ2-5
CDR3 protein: CASSLRSGTGVPETQYF
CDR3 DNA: TGTGCCAGCAGCTTGAGGTCCGGGACAGGGGTCCCAGAGACCCAGTACTTC

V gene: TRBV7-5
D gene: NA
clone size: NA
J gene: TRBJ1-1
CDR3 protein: CARSLRENTEAFF
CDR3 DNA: TGTGCCAGAAGCTTGAGAGAGAACACTGAAGCTTTCTTT

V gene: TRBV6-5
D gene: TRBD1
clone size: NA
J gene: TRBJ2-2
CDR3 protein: CASTPGQGATGELFF
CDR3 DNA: TGTGCCAGCACTCCGGGACAGGGGGCCACCGGGGAGCTGTTTTTT

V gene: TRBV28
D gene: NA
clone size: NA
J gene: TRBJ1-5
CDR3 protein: CASSSGHSNQPQHF
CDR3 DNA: TGTGCCAGCAGCTCTGGACATAGCAATCAGCCCCAGCATTTT

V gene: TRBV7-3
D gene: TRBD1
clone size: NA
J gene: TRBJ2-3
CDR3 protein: CASSLQGADTDTQYF
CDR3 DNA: TGTGCCAGCAGCTTACAGGGGGCCGACACAGATACGCAGTATTTT

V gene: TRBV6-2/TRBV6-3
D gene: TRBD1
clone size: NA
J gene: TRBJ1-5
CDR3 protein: CASSYRDRTYNQPQHF
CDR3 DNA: TGTGCCAGCAGTTACCGGGACAGGACCTACAATCAGCCCCAGCATTTT

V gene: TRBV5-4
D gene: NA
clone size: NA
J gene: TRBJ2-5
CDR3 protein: CASSTAGRGTQVTQYF
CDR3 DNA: TGTGCCAGCAGCACCGCCGGTAGGGGGACCCAAGTGACCCAGTACTTC

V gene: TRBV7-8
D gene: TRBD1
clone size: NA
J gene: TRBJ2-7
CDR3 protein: CASSSTWGQEYEQYF
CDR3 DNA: TGTGCCAGCAGCTCCACCTGGGGACAGGAATACGAGCAGTACTTC

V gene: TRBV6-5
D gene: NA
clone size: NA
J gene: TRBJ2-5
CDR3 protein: CASISRNQETQYF
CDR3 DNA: TGTGCCAGCATCTCGCGGAACCAAGAGACCCAGTACTTC

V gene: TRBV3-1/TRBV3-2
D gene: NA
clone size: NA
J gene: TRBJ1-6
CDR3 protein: CASSQGQANSPLHF
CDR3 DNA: TGTGCCAGCAGCCAAGGACAGGCAAATTCACCCCTCCACTTT

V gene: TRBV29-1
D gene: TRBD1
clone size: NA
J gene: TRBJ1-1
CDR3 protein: CSVGTGGTALGTEAFF
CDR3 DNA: TGCAGCGTTGGGACAGGGGGAACGGCTCTCGGCACTGAAGCTTTCTTT

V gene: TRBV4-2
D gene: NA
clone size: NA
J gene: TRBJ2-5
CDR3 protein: CASSQDPSGWETQYF
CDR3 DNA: TGTGCCAGCAGCCAAGACCCCTCGGGGTGGGAGACCCAGTACTTC

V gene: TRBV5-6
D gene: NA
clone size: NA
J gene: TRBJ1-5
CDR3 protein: CATSSNSNQPQHF
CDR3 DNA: TGTGCCACCTCGAGTAATAGCAATCAGCCCCAGCATTTT

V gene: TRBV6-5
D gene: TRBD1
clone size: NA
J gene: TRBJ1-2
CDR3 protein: CASMGDRAGNYGYTF
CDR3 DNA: TGTGCCAGCATGGGGGACAGGGCAGGGAACTATGGCTACACCTTC

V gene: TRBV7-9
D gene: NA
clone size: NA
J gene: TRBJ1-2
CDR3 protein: CASSLIAGSLDGYTF
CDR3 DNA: TGTGCCAGCAGTCTAATTGCGGGGAGTCTGGATGGCTACACCTTC

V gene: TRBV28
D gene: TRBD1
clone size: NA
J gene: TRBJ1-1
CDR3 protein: CASRGTGGKAFF
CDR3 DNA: TGTGCCAGCAGGGGGACAGGGGGGAAAGCTTTCTTT

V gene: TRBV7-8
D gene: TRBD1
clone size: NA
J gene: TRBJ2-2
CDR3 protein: CASSPGTGTNTGELFF
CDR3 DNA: TGTGCCAGCAGCCCCGGGACAGGGACCAACACCGGGGAGCTGTTTTTT

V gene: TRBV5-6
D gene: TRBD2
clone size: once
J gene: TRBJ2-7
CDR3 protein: CASSFLRLAEYEQYF
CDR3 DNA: TGTGCCAGCAGCTTCTTACGGCTAGCGGAGTACGAGCAGTACTTC

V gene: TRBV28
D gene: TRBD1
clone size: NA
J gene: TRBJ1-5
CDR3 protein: CASRMGQGVGQPQHF
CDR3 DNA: TGTGCCAGCAGGATGGGACAGGGGGTTGGTCAGCCCCAGCATTTT

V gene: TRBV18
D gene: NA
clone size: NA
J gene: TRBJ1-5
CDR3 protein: CASSAGQNRDDQPQHF
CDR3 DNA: TGTGCCAGCTCAGCAGGACAGAATCGGGATGATCAGCCCCAGCATTTT

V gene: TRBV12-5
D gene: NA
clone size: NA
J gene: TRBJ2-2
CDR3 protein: CASGLQPGLNTGELFF
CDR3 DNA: TGTGCTAGTGGTTTGCAGCCGGGACTGAACACCGGGGAGCTGTTTTTT

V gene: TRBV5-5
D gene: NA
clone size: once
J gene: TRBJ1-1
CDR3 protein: CASSAEGGMNTEAFF
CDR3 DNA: TGTGCCAGCAGCGCGGAAGGGGGAATGAACACTGAAGCTTTCTTT

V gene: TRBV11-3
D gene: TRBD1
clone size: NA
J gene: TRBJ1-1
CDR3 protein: CASSLGRDRNTEAFF
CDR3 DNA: TGTGCCAGCAGCTTAGGTCGGGACAGAAACACTGAAGCTTTCTTT

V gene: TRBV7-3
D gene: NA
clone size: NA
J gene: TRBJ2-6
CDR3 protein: CASSSGGAGANVLTF
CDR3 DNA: TGTGCCAGCAGCTCCGGCGGGGCCGGGGCCAACGTCCTGACTTTC

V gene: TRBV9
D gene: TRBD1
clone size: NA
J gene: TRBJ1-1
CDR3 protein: CASSASTGMNTEAFF
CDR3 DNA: TGTGCCAGCAGCGCCTCGACAGGGATGAACACTGAAGCTTTCTTT

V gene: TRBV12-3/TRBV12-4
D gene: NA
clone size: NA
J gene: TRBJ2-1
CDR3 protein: CASREGAFNEQFF
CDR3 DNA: TGTGCCAGCAGGGAGGGGGCCTTCAATGAGCAGTTCTTC

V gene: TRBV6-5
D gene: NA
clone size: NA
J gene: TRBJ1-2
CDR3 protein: CASSGGANYGYTF
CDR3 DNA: TGTGCCAGCTCCGGCGGTGCGAACTATGGCTACACCTTC

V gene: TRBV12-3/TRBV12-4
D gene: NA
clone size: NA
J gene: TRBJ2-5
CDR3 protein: CASSLNAQETQYF
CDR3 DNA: TGTGCCAGCAGTCTCAATGCGCAAGAGACCCAGTACTTC

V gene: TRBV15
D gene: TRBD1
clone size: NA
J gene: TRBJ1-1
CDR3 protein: CATSRDRGMGPAFF
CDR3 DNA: TGTGCCACCAGCAGGGACAGGGGTATGGGCCCAGCTTTCTTT

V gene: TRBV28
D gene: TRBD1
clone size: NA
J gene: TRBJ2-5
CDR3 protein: CASRGAWDSRETQYF
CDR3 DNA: TGTGCCAGCAGAGGAGCATGGGACAGTCGAGAGACCCAGTACTTC

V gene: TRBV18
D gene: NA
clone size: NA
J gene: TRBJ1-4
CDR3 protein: CASSPTGATNEKLFF
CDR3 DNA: TGTGCCAGCTCACCCACGGGTGCAACTAATGAAAAACTGTTTTTT

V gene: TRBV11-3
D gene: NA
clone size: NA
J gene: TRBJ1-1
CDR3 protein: CASSLESDTEAFF
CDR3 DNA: TGTGCCAGCAGCTTAGAATCTGACACTGAAGCTTTCTTT

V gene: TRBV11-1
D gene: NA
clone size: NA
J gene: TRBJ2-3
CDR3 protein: CASSPDLITDTQYF
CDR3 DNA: TGTGCCAGCAGCCCCGACTTGATCACAGATACGCAGTATTTT

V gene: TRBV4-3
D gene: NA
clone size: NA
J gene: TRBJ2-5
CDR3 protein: CASSPGEPQETQYF
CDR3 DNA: TGCGCCAGCAGTCCGGGGGAGCCCCAAGAGACCCAGTACTTC

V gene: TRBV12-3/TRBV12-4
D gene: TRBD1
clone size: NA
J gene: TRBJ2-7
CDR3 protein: CASRGQGALEQYF
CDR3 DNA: TGTGCAAGCAGGGGACAGGGGGCCCTCGAGCAGTACTTC

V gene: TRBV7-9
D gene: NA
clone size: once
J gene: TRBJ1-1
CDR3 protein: CASSTRGGNTEAFF
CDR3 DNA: TGTGCCAGCAGCACCAGAGGGGGGAACACTGAAGCTTTCTTT

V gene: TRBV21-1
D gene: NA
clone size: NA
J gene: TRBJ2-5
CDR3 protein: CASSRDRDIETQYF
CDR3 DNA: TGTGCCAGCAGCCGGGACAGGGATATAGAGACCCAGTACTTC

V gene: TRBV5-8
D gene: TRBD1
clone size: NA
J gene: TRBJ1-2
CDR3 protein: CASSLDTGTATYGYTF
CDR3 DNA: TGTGCCAGCAGCTTGGACACCGGGACAGCGACCTATGGCTACACCTTC

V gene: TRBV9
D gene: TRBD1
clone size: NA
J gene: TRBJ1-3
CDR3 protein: CASSRDRSSGNTIYF
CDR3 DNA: TGTGCCAGCAGCCGGGACAGATCCTCTGGAAACACCATATATTTT

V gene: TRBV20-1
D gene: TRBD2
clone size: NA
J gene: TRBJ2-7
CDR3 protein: CSASPRLAGATFYEQYF
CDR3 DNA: TGCAGTGCTAGTCCCAGACTAGCGGGAGCCACATTCTACGAGCAGTACTTC

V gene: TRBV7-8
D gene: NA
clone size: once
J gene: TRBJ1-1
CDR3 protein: CASSFREGDTEAFF
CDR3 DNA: TGTGCCAGCAGCTTCAGGGAGGGGGACACTGAAGCTTTCTTT

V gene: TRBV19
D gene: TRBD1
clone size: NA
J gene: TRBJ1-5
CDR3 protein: CASSLGTAVNQPQHF
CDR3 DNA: TGTGCCAGTAGTCTCGGGACAGCGGTCAATCAGCCCCAGCATTTT

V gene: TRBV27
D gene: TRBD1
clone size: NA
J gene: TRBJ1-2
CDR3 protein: CASSLRDRGNYGYTF
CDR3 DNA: TGTGCCAGCAGTTTACGGGACAGGGGAAACTATGGCTACACCTTC

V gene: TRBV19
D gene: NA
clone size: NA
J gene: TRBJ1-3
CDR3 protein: CASISRGWGGESSGNTIYF
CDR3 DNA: TGTGCCAGTATCTCGAGGGGGTGGGGTGGGGAAAGCTCTGGAAACACCATATATTTT

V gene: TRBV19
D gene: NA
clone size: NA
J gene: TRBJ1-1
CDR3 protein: CASSSQGNTEAFF
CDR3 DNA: TGTGCCAGTAGTTCCCAGGGGAACACTGAAGCTTTCTTT

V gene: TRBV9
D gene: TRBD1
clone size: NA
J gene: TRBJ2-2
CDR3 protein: CASSAVGTGIIGELFF
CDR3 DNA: TGTGCCAGCAGCGCAGTGGGGACAGGGATTATCGGGGAGCTGTTTTTT

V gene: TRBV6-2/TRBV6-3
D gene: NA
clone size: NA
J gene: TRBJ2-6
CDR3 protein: CASSSLLGAGANVLTF
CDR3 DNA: TGTGCCAGCAGTTCCCTTCTAGGTGCAGGGGCCAACGTCCTGACTTTC